One sample yielded the 24 T cell receptor beta chains listed below, sequenced in a study of cytomegalovirus exposure and HLA in healthy donors (dated by TCRdb to 2016 to 2017). Library prep was done by the immunoSEQ multiplex PCR assay. A mixture of 60 forward primers for TCR Vbeta segments and 13 reverse primers for TCR Jbeta segments was used in the multiplex PCR. TCRdb took this table from immuneACCESS and kept in-frame rearrangements with V and J called. Such tables lack part of the clones; where checked against another copy, unresolved V genes explain under half of the gap, and the rest is unexplained. This sample gives about 200,000 clones in total; 82% of them show up just once. The ten largest clones capture roughly 5.5% of the sample. The specimen was PBMCs. These receptors were obtained from a man in his forties in good health and CMV-seropositive.

This clone was detected only a few times. The CDR3 region has the DNA TGTGCCTGGAGTGAGGGACTAGCGGGATTCTCAGATACGCAGTATTTT. Its translation is CAWSEGLAGFSDTQYF. The genes are TRBV30 and TRBJ2-3; 13 bases agree with TRBD2. The CDR3 covers 16 residues. Germline V gene lookup returns CDR1 GTSNPN and CDR2 SVGIG (reference sequence). V gave up 1 base and J gave up 4 bases; unmatched junction bases: 5.

This clone was seen a single time. CDR3 coding DNA: TGTGCCAGCAGCTGGACTAGCGGGACCTCCTACGAGCAGTACGTC. It specifies CASSWTSGTSYEQYV. The chain uses TRBV5-6 and TRBJ2-7; 12 bases are a match to TRBD2. J lost 0 bases, V lost 3 bases, and 1 base had no gene match. CDR1 is SGHDT and CDR2 is YYEEEE in the germline V gene. The CDR3 sequence is 15 residues long.

This clone has only one observation. This chain uses TRBV7-2 with TRBJ2-1, with D maybe TRBD2 (5 bases). V gave up 2 bases and J gave up 0 bases, with 14 bases separating them. CDR3 size: 17 residues. Germline CDR1 and CDR2: SGHTA and FQGNSA. The chain's CDR3 is CASSLIRSASSYNEQFF. CDR3 DNA sequence: TGTGCCAGCAGCTTAATCCGTAGCGCGAGCTCCTACAATGAGCAGTTCTTC.

V is TRBV5-1 and J is TRBJ2-2, with a weak D call TRBD1 (5 bases). Trimming removed 4 bases at V and 3 bases at J, with 10 bases between. CDR3 length equals 14 residues. Germline loops: CDR1 SGHRS, CDR2 YFSETQ. The CDR3 DNA follows: TGCGCCAGCAGCAACGGACAACACACCGGGGAGCTGTTTTTT. The encoded protein is CASSNGQHTGELFF.

The chain has TRBV6-5 and TRBJ2-2, with 9 bases identical to TRBD1. The CDR3 contains 15 residues. V lost 4 bases and J lost 6; bases outside the gene matches: 6. Germline V gene data show CDR1 as MNHEY and CDR2 as SVGAGI. The CDR3 nucleotides are TGTGCCAGCAGTTGGGGGGACAGGGATCCCGGGGAGCTGTTTTTT. Translation: CASSWGDRDPGELFF.

This clone was detected only once. The rearrangement uses TRBV27 and TRBJ1-1; unclear D gene. Trimming shortened V by 2 bases and J by 2 bases, and 6 bases separated the two germline ends. Per the germline V gene, CDR1 is MNHEY and CDR2 is SMNVEV (reference sequence). The CDR3 has 13 residues. CDR3 coding DNA: TGTGCCAGCAGTTTAATCCCAAACACTGAAGCTTTCTTT. It yields the protein CASSLIPNTEAFF.

This clone has just a few counts. J is TRBJ1-5 and V is TRBV18; 8 positions match TRBD1. The germline V gene has CDR1 KGHSH and CDR2 LQKENI. With 3 bases clipped from V and 8 bases from J, the junction kept 9 bases outside the gene matches. The CDR3 runs to 15 residues. DNA for the CDR3: TGTGCCAGCTCACCTGGCCAGGGGGCGGTCAAGCCCCAGCATTTT. The encoded protein is CASSPGQGAVKPQHF.

This clone appeared once. Without the conserved terminal phenylalanine or tryptophan, this CDR3 likely stems from a read error. The rearrangement uses TRBV5-1 and TRBJ1-1, with TRBD1 matching over 10 bases. Unmatched junction bases numbered 7, after V lost 7 bases and J lost 1 base. This CDR3 has 15 amino acids. In germline, CDR1 is SGHRS, CDR2 YFSETQ. The CDR3: CASGRDRGSNTEAFL. DNA for the CDR3: TGCGCCAGCGGACGGGACAGGGGATCGAACACTGAAGCTTTCCTT.

This clone was counted a single time. The V and J genes are TRBV9 and TRBJ1-1; D ambiguous. Germline-derived CDR1 and CDR2 are SGDLS and YYNGEE. Trimming left V 0 bases short and J 4 bases short, with 13 bases between. This CDR3 comprises 15 residues. The CDR3 loop reads CASSVGSDGGTEAFF. CDR3 nucleotide sequence: TGTGCCAGCAGCGTAGGGAGCGACGGTGGCACTGAAGCTTTCTTT.

The chain uses TRBV2 and TRBJ1-1; a possible D gene is TRBD1 (6 bases). Trimming stripped 7 bases from V and 2 bases from J, with 11 bases between. This CDR3 region has 13 residues. The germline CDR1 and CDR2 sequences are SNHLY and FYNNEI. As DNA, the CDR3 is TGTGCCAGCAAATCGGACAGAAACACTGAAGCTTTCTTT. Amino acids: CASKSDRNTEAFF.

The chain carries TRBV2 and TRBJ1-2; the match to TRBD1 covers 8 bases. The CDR3 length is 13 residues. The ends lost 6 bases at V and 8 bases at J; junction bases unmatched: 8. The germline V gene has CDR1 SNHLY and CDR2 FYNNEI. This CDR3 is CASRSGQGQGYTF. The DNA of the CDR3 is TGTGCCAGCAGGAGTGGACAGGGACAAGGCTACACCTTC.

The chain recombines TRBV2 with TRBJ1-1; D is uncertain. The germline V gene encodes CDR1 SNHLY and CDR2 FYNNEI. V was cut by 0 bases and J by 0 bases, with 14 bases left in between. The CDR3 is 17 amino acids. The CDR3: CASSEAPEGVLNTEAFF. DNA for the CDR3: TGTGCCAGCAGTGAAGCGCCCGAGGGCGTGCTGAACACTGAAGCTTTCTTT.

Worth noting for this clone: The sample carries other DNA sequences with the same CDR3. The chain carries TRBV5-1 and TRBJ1-1, with D maybe TRBD1 (5 bases). The CDR3 length is 13 residues. With 4 bases removed from V and 1 base from J, the gap between germline ends came to 8 bases. Germline V gives CDR1 SGHRS, CDR2 YFSETQ. Here the CDR3 reads CASSLQGNTEAFF. Here the CDR3 DNA reads TGCGCCAGCAGCCTGCAGGGGAACACTGAAGCTTTCTTT.

The chain is built from TRBV2 and TRBJ2-7; D is uncertain. The CDR3 is 11 residues long. V gave up 5 bases and J gave up 1 base, with 3 bases separating them. Germline-derived CDR1 and CDR2 are SNHLY and FYNNEI. The CDR3 here is CASSPSYEQYF. In DNA, the CDR3 is TGTGCCAGCAGTCCATCCTACGAGCAGTACTTC.

The V call is TRBV7-3, the J call TRBJ1-1; a weak D match, TRBD1 (6 bases). This CDR3 has 15 residues. Per the germline V gene, CDR1 is SGHTA and CDR2 is FQGTGA. The germline V and J ends were trimmed by 5 bases and 1 base, with 14 bases remaining between them. The DNA for the CDR3 is TGTGCCAGCAGCCCTCGGGGGGGGCAGAACACTGAAGCTTTCTTT. Amino acids: CASSPRGGQNTEAFF.

The rearrangement links TRBV6-5 to TRBJ1-5; D unclear. The CDR3 is made up of 15 amino acids. The germline V gene encodes CDR1 MNHEY and CDR2 SVGAGI. The ends were cut back, 6 bases at V and 0 bases at J, with 12 bases in the middle. The CDR3 DNA follows: TGTGCCAGCAGCCTAGGAGTCTATAGCAATCAGCCCCAGCATTTT. Translation gives CASSLGVYSNQPQHF.

This clone was counted once. V is TRBV12-5 and J is TRBJ2-7; D remains ambiguous. The CDR3 has 16 amino acids. Germline V gene lookup returns CDR1 LGHNT and CDR2 FRNRAP. V shed 7 bases and J shed 4 bases, with 23 bases lying between them. CDR3 DNA sequence: TGTGCTAGTGCCCAAGACGGTGTGGGCAACCTTTACGAGCAGTACTTC. This gives the protein CASAQDGVGNLYEQYF.

The chain is built from TRBV6-6 and TRBJ2-2, with 10 bases matching TRBD2. CDR1 is MNHNY, CDR2 SVGAGI, per germline (reference sequence). V lost 10 bases and J lost 0; bases outside the gene matches: 8. The CDR3 has 16 residues. The DNA of the CDR3 is TGTGCCACCAGACTAGCGGGCCCTACGAACACCGGGGAGCTGTTTTTT. This gives the protein CATRLAGPTNTGELFF.

The CDR3 loop reads CASSVASRGANYGYTF. The CDR3 nucleotides read TGTGCCAGCAGCGTAGCGTCCAGGGGAGCTAACTATGGCTACACCTTC. This chain joins TRBV9 and TRBJ1-2; possible D gene TRBD1, 6 bases. Per germline, CDR1 SGDLS and CDR2 YYNGEE. The CDR3 extends over 16 amino acids. Trimming shortened V by 0 bases and J by 0 bases, and 12 bases separated the two germline ends.

The sample holds one count of this clone. The chain recombines TRBV5-1 with TRBJ1-4; 8 nucleotides match TRBD1. The V gene's germline CDR1 is SGHRS and CDR2 YFSETQ. This CDR3 comprises 16 residues. V lost 4 bases and J lost 5; bases outside the gene matches: 10. DNA of the CDR3: TGCGCCAGCAGCCCGACAACAGGGGGGATGAATGAAAAACTGTTTTTT. As protein: CASSPTTGGMNEKLFF.

This chain connects TRBV1 to TRBJ2-7; the table's TRBD2 call for D was not verified on the DNA. TRBV1 is termed a pseudogene. The CDR3 sequence is 10 residues long. The CDR3 region has the DNA TGCACCAGCAGCCAAAGGGAGCAGTACGTC. This codes for CTSSQREQYV.

The V gene is TRBV9, the J gene TRBJ2-1, with TRBD2 matching 8 bases. The CDR3 runs to 14 residues. Germline trimming cut 0 bases from V and 6 bases from J; bases unmatched to any gene: 2. Germline V lookup: CDR1 SGDLS, CDR2 YYNGEE. The CDR3 region has the DNA TGTGCCAGCAGCGTAGCGGGAGGGGGCAATGAGCAGTTCTTC. As protein: CASSVAGGGNEQFF.

The V gene is TRBV30, the J gene TRBJ1-1, with no clear D. CDR3 length: 13 amino acids. Deletions cut 3 bases from V and 4 bases from J, with 12 bases between. Germline V gene lookup returns CDR1 GTSNPN and CDR2 SVGIG (reference sequence). CDR3 sequence (DNA): TGTGCCTGGAGCGAAAGTGGGAGCACTGAAGCTTTCTTT. It encodes CAWSESGSTEAFF.

The chain carries TRBV14 and TRBJ2-5, with 13 bases matching TRBD2. The germline gives CDR1 SGHDN, CDR2 FVKESK. The CDR3 sequence is 19 residues long. Trimming took 0 bases from V and 5 from J; bases not matched to a gene: 12. In DNA form, the CDR3 reads TGTGCCAGCAGCCAAGATTCCCGAGGACTAGCGGGAGCCTGGGAGACCCAGTACTTC. This translates into CASSQDSRGLAGAWETQYF.